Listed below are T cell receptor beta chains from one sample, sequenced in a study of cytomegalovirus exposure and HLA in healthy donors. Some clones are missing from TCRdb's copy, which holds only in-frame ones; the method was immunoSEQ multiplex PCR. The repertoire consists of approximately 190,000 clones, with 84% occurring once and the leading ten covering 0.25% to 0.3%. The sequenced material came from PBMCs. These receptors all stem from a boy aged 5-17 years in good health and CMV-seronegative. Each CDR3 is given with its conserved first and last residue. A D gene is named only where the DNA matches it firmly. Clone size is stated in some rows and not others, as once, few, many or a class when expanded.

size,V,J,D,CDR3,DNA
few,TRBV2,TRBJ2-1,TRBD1,CASASGQGDNEQFF,TGTGCCAGCGCCTCGGGACAGGGCGACAATGAGCAGTTCTTC
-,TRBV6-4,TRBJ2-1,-,CASSASSPYNEQFF,TGTGCCAGCAGTGCGTCTTCCCCCTACAATGAGCAGTTCTTC
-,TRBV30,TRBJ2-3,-,CGGTSTDTQYF,TGTGGCGGAACTAGCACAGATACGCAGTATTTT
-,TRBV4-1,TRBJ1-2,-,CASSLEWGGDGYGYTF,TGCGCCAGCAGCTTAGAGTGGGGAGGGGACGGCTATGGCTACACCTTC
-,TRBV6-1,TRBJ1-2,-,CASSEIKGRDGYTF,TGTGCCAGCAGTGAAATCAAGGGCAGGGATGGCTACACCTTC
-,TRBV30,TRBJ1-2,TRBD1,CALPGRGTVGYTF,TGTGCCCTCCCCGGCAGGGGGACTGTTGGCTACACCTTC
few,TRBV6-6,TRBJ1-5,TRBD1,CASSPSRRGGNQPQHF,TGTGCCAGCAGTCCATCCCGCAGGGGGGGCAATCAGCCCCAGCATTTT
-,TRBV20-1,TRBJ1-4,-,CSARRGEKLFF,TGCAGTGCTAGACGGGGAGAAAAACTGTTTTTT
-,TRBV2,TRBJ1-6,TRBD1,CASRDRESSYNSPLHF,TGTGCCAGCAGAGACAGGGAGAGCTCCTATAATTCACCCCTCCACTTT
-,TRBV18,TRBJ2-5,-,CASSPRPGLEKETQYF,TGTGCCAGCTCACCTCGCCCGGGACTGGAAAAAGAGACCCAGTACTTC
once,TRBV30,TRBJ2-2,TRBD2,CAGPPSGSTGELFF,TGTGCCGGGCCACCTAGCGGGAGTACCGGGGAGCTGTTTTTT
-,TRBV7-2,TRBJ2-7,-,CASSIGPSSYEQYF,TGTGCCAGCAGCATTGGTCCGAGCTCCTACGAGCAGTACTTC
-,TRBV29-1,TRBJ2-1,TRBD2,CSDRGSKVQFF,TGCAGCGACCGCGGGAGTAAAGTGCAGTTCTTC
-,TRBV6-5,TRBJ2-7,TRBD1,CASTLGQGVGEQYF,TGTGCCAGCACTCTGGGACAGGGGGTGGGCGAGCAGTACTTC
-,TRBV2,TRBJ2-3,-,CASRRYSTDTQYF,TGTGCCAGCCGGCGGTACAGCACAGATACGCAGTATTTT
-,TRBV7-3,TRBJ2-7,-,CASSLTGGYEQYF,TGTGCCAGCAGCCTTACCGGGGGCTACGAGCAGTACTTC
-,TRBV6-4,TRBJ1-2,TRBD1,CASSPGGRDNYGYTF,TGTGCCAGCAGCCCAGGGGGGCGTGATAACTATGGCTACACCTTC
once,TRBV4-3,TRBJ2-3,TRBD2,CASSPLAGYTDTQYF,TGCGCCAGCAGCCCCCTAGCGGGGTACACAGATACGCAGTATTTT
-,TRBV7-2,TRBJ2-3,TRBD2,CASRQIPSGGRRTDTQYF,TGTGCCAGCCGACAAATTCCTAGCGGGGGGCGTCGCACAGATACGCAGTATTTT
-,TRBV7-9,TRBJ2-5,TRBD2,CASSRGLAGVVGTQYF,TGTGCCAGCAGCCGAGGACTAGCGGGAGTAGTCGGGACCCAGTACTTC
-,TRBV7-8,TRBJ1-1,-,CASRPLRVGNREAFF,TGTGCCAGCAGGCCCCTCCGGGTGGGTAACAGGGAAGCTTTCTTT
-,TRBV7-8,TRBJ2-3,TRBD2,CASSPTSGYSTDTQYF,TGTGCCAGCAGCCCCACTAGCGGTTATAGCACAGATACGCAGTATTTT
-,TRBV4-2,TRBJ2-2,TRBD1,CASSTRDRETGELFF,TGTGCCAGCAGCACCCGGGACAGGGAAACCGGGGAGCTGTTTTTT
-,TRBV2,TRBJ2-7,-,CASSPPQVGLISYEQYF,TGTGCCAGCAGCCCTCCCCAAGTAGGACTCATCTCCTACGAGCAGTACTTC